A selection of T cell receptor beta chains follows, all from one sample in a study of cytomegalovirus exposure and HLA in healthy donors. Produced via immunoSEQ multiplex PCR; TCRdb's table is partial and in-frame only. The sample yields over 90,000 clones, of which the top ten take up approximately 3.5%. The sample was PBMCs. The receptors shown here come from a man in his forties in good health and CMV-seronegative. CDR3s include the opening cysteine and the closing phenylalanine or tryptophan. D genes are given only for firm matches.

D gene	CDR3 length	V gene	J gene	CDR3 DNA	CDR3 protein
TRBD1	13	TRBV10-1	TRBJ1-1	TGCGCCAGCAGCGGACAGGGGGCTCGTGGAGCTTTCTTT	CASSGQGARGAFF
TRBD2	16	TRBV5-4	TRBJ2-1	TGTGCCAGCAGCTTGGGGGGAGGGGCTCGCTACAATGAGCAGTTCTTC	CASSLGGGARYNEQFF
-	17	TRBV7-2	TRBJ1-5	TGTGCCAGCAGCTTAGCTGATAGCCACGTTAGCAATCAGCCCCAGCATTTT	CASSLADSHVSNQPQHF
-	12	TRBV7-2	TRBJ1-1	TGTGCCAGCAGTATTGGAGGGACTGAAGCTTTCTTT	CASSIGGTEAFF
TRBD2	14	TRBV6-5	TRBJ2-5	TGTGCCAGCAGCGAGGGACTAGCGAGGGAGACCCAGTACTTC	CASSEGLARETQYF
-	17	TRBV5-4	TRBJ1-4	TGTGCCAGCAGCTCACGTGTGGACAGTGCAACTAATGAAAAACTGTTTTTT	CASSSRVDSATNEKLFF
TRBD2	13	TRBV7-2	TRBJ2-5	TGTGCCAGCAGCTCCGGACTAGCGAAGACCCAGTACTTC	CASSSGLAKTQYF
TRBD2	16	TRBV5-8	TRBJ2-7	TGTGCCAGCAGCTTGGGACTAGCGAGGGACTCCTACGAGCAGTACTTC	CASSLGLARDSYEQYF
-	9	TRBV20-1	TRBJ1-2	TGCAGTGCTGAGTGGTACTACACCTTC	CSAEWYYTF
TRBD2	17	TRBV10-3	TRBJ2-7	TGTGCCATCAGGGATGATCCCGGGACTACCAGCTCCTACGAGCAGTACTTC	CAIRDDPGTTSSYEQYF
-	15	TRBV14	TRBJ2-1	TGTGCCAGCAGCCTAGACTTACAGCCGTACAATGAGCAGTTCTTC	CASSLDLQPYNEQFF
-	10	TRBV20-1	TRBJ2-7	TGCAGTGCTAGAGTCGGGGAGCAGTACTTC	CSARVGEQYF
TRBD2	20	TRBV10-3	TRBJ2-1	TGTGCCATCAGTGAGTCTTCTGCGGGAGGTCCGGGGGGTCTTGGCTATGAGCAGTTCTTC	CAISESSAGGPGGLGYEQFF
TRBD1	17	TRBV7-9	TRBJ2-3	TGTGCCAGCAGCTTACCCGCTGGGGACAGGGGCACGGATACGCAGTATTTT	CASSLPAGDRGTDTQYF
-	13	TRBV7-2	TRBJ2-7	TGTGCCAGCAGCCTCGAGCGAAGATACGAGCAGTACTTC	CASSLERRYEQYF
TRBD2	15	TRBV10-1	TRBJ2-6	TGCGCCAGCAGTCGGGAGGGATCTGGGGCCAACGTCCTGACTTTC	CASSREGSGANVLTF
TRBD1	15	TRBV19	TRBJ2-1	TGTGCCAGTAGGCTCACAGGGGGTCCCTACAATGAGCAGTTCTTC	CASRLTGGPYNEQFF
TRBD1	14	TRBV9	TRBJ2-5	TGTGCCAGCAGCGCGACAGGGTTGGGAGAGACCCAGTACTTC	CASSATGLGETQYF
-	15	TRBV4-1	TRBJ1-2	TGCGCCAGCAGCCAAGAAACAGGCGCACACTATGGCTACACCTTC	CASSQETGAHYGYTF
-	13	TRBV29-1	TRBJ1-2	TGCAGCGTTGAAGGGGAGTCAGGCTATGGCTACACCTTC	CSVEGESGYGYTF
TRBD2	21	TRBV7-6	TRBJ2-1	TGTGCCAGCAGCAAACCCGGGACTAGCGGGGAGTTTAGGAGCTCCTACAATGAGCAGTTCTTC	CASSKPGTSGEFRSSYNEQFF
TRBD1	16	TRBV27	TRBJ1-5	TGTGCCAGCAGGGCAGGGGGCACAATTAGCAATCAGCCCCAGCATTTT	CASRAGGTISNQPQHF
-	15	TRBV6-6	TRBJ2-3	TGTGCCAGCACCAGAAAGGGGGACCTCGGAGATACGCAGTATTTT	CASTRKGDLGDTQYF
TRBD2	14	TRBV25-1	TRBJ2-1	TGTGCCAGCGGCGGGACTAGGCGTCGTTATGAGCAGTTCTTC	CASGGTRRRYEQFF
-	14	TRBV27	TRBJ2-7	TGTGCCAGCAGTTTGCGGGGGCACTCCTACGAGCAGTACTTC	CASSLRGHSYEQYF
TRBD2	17	TRBV18	TRBJ2-1	TGTGCCAGCTCACCAAAAGGGGGGACTAGCGGGGACAATGAGCAGTTCTTC	CASSPKGGTSGDNEQFF
-	14	TRBV18	TRBJ1-1	TGTGCCAGCTCACCGACAGCTATGGACACTGAAGCTTTCTTT	CASSPTAMDTEAFF
-	14	TRBV10-1	TRBJ2-3	TGCGCCAGCAGTGAGAGGAGTGTTATAGATACGCAGTATTTT	CASSERSVIDTQYF
-	13	TRBV7-7	TRBJ2-1	TGTGCCAGCAGCTCTAGTACCTACAATGAGCAGTTCTTC	CASSSSTYNEQFF
-	15	TRBV27	TRBJ1-6	TGTGCCAGCAGTTTAAAGGTGGCAGGGATTTCACCCCTCCACTTT	CASSLKVAGISPLHF
TRBD1	16	TRBV18	TRBJ1-3	TGTGCCAGCTCACCCGGACAGGGGACGGCTGGAAACACCATATATTTT	CASSPGQGTAGNTIYF
TRBD1	16	TRBV18	TRBJ1-1	TGTGCCAGCTCACTCAAGACAGGGGCGGGGAACACTGAAGCTTTCTTT	CASSLKTGAGNTEAFF
-	15	TRBV4-1	TRBJ1-4	TGCGCCAGCAGCCCGGCCGGGGGGCCTGGGGAAAAACTGTTTTTT	CASSPAGGPGEKLFF
TRBD2	15	TRBV7-9	TRBJ2-7	TGTGCCAGCAGCCCGTGGGGACTAGCGGGAAACGAGCAGTACTTC	CASSPWGLAGNEQYF
TRBD2	18	TRBV6-1	TRBJ2-2	TGTGCCAGCAGTGAAGCGACTTGGACTAGCGGGGGATCCGGGGAGCTGTTTTTT	CASSEATWTSGGSGELFF
-	15	TRBV7-9	TRBJ1-1	TGTGCCAGCAGCTTTTCGGGGGGGGCTCGGGCTGAAGCTTTCTTT	CASSFSGGARAEAFF
TRBD1	15	TRBV9	TRBJ1-4	TGTGCCAGCAGCCCTATACAGGGGGCGGGTGAAAAACTGTTTTTT	CASSPIQGAGEKLFF
-	14	TRBV6-1	TRBJ1-2	TGTGCCAGCAGTGACCACCCGGGGGATTACGGCTACACCTTC	CASSDHPGDYGYTF
TRBD1	12	TRBV5-1	TRBJ1-1	TGCGCCAGCAGCCCAAGGGGGCCTGAAGCTTTCTTT	CASSPRGPEAFF
-	14	TRBV14	TRBJ1-2	TGTGCCAGCAGCCAATCCCCGGGGGTTGGTGGCTACACCTTC	CASSQSPGVGGYTF
TRBD2	19	TRBV7-2	TRBJ2-2	TGTGCCAGCAGCCCAAAGTTAGGGGCGGGAGGGCGGGATACCGGGGAGCTGTTTTTT	CASSPKLGAGGRDTGELFF
-	14	TRBV9	TRBJ2-3	TGTGCCAGCAGCCTCCGACAGCTCACAGATACGCAGTATTTT	CASSLRQLTDTQYF
-	15	TRBV18	TRBJ2-5	TGTGCCAGCTCACCGCCGGGACATTACCAAGAGACCCAGTACTTC	CASSPPGHYQETQYF
TRBD2	15	TRBV5-1	TRBJ2-1	TGCGCCAGCAATCCCGGGGGGAGCTCCTACAATGAGCAGTTCTTC	CASNPGGSSYNEQFF
-	14	TRBV5-1	TRBJ2-5	TGCGCCAGCAGCTCAGAACGGCCCGGGGAGACCCAGTACTTC	CASSSERPGETQYF
-	14	TRBV5-6	TRBJ2-3	TGTGCCAGCAGCTTGGTTCCAGGGCCAGATACGCAGTATTTT	CASSLVPGPDTQYF
TRBD1	14	TRBV7-2	TRBJ2-3	TGTGCCAGCAGCCCTGGACAGGCCACAGATACGCAGTATTTT	CASSPGQATDTQYF
-	15	TRBV1	TRBJ2-5	TGCACCAGCAGCCAAGAAGGCGGGAGACGGGGGACCCAGTACTTC	CTSSQEGGRRGTQYF
-	12	TRBV29-1	TRBJ2-3	TGCAGCGCCGGGAGAAAGACAGATACGCAGTATTTT	CSAGRKTDTQYF